What follows is one TCR beta chain and its context. Its antigen target is currently unknown. One base away there is no much larger clone; base qualities are not given. Each collaborating institution followed its own protocols to collect whole blood in K2EDTA tubes. Collaborator samples were shipped for TCRbeta analysis as frozen whole blood, isolated PBMCs, or DNA extracted from either sample type. The data stem from a study of blood T cell repertoires in COVID-19 (dated by TCRdb to 2019 to 2021). About the study as a whole: Samples covering the acute and convalescent phases of COVID-19 were provided by collaborators in the United States, Italy and Spain. The material from the prospective study consisted of cDNA or gDNA derived from T cells, B-cell-depleted T cells, or PBMCs. Subjects who had been exposed to COVID-19, were actively infected with it, or had recovered from it provided the deeply sampled blood TCRbeta repertoires that made up the dataset. The repertoires were made available in a free public database intended to serve as a resource for research on the immune response to SARS-CoV-2. The samples were drawn from two sources: the first 160 participants of the ongoing ImmuneRACE study, and 1,200 or so subjects contributed by 6 global collaborators. Nearly every sample came with metadata listing a de-identified subject ID, COVID-19 status, age in years and sex. Where HLA class I and class II types were available, the types were taken from metadata supplied by the sample provider, not from assay-based typing.

Cut back by 4 bases and 0 bases, the V and J ends lie 15 bases apart. CDR1 and CDR2 (MNHNY, SVGAGI) derive from the germline V gene (reference sequence). Its CDR3 holds 16 amino acids, cysteine through phenylalanine. Only the CDR3 DNA stays, 48 bases, in frame from base 1. The immunoSEQ Assay, a bias-controlled multiplex PCR, was used to amplify TCRbeta CDR3 regions from genomic DNA. Turning to the authors' computational methods: Within the assay, amplification of reference gene primers was used to estimate how many nucleated cells each sample contained. To quantify the absolute abundance of each unique TCRbeta CDR3 rearrangement, sequence reads were collapsed and filtered. For each sample, productive Simpson clonality was calculated by taking the square root of Simpson's diversity index across productive rearrangements. This is the immuneACCESS table as TCRdb keeps it, with only in-frame sequences that have V and J called. A part of the clones is gone; compared with another copy, unresolved V genes explain less than half, and the rest is unexplained. The V and J calls and clone size were taken over from that table, and D and trimming were inferred from the DNA. For this sample the table gives about 59,000 clones, of which over 75% were detected only once. Around 9.7% of the sample lies in the top ten.

What the work shows at the level of the full study, not this receptor alone: The quantity of clinical and demographic metadata differed by source and by participant and was supplied without curation.

This clonotype was sampled from a human donor in a cohort sampled during active COVID-19. Sequenced sample: peripheral blood. The rearrangement combines TRBV6-6 with TRBJ1-1; a tentative D call is TRBD1 (5 bases match). The CDR3 reads CASSWGGEGMNTEAFF. The DNA is as follows: TGTGCCAGCAGTTGGGGTGGGGAGGGGATGAACACTGAAGCTTTCTTT.